These T cell receptor beta chains were read from a single sample in a study of blood T cell repertoires in COVID-19. Only in-frame clones appear in the TCRdb table, and some are missing; sequencing was by immunoSEQ multiplex PCR. This table has 250,000 or so clones, 84% appearing once. Sequencing was carried out using peripheral blood. The receptors originated from a woman in her 40s who had recovered from COVID-19. Each CDR3 is given with its conserved first and last residue. Fields, in order: CDR3 protein, CDR3 DNA, D gene, V gene, J gene, clone size, CDR3 length. A D gene is named only where the DNA matches it firmly. Expanded clones get a size class; other rows say once, few or many, or leave the size out.

CSPTGRGEQYF	TGCAGTCCGACAGGGAGAGGTGAGCAGTACTTC	TRBD1	TRBV20-1	TRBJ2-7	.	11
CASSTRQTYEQYF	TGTGCCAGCAGTACCCGACAGACCTACGAGCAGTACTTC	.	TRBV27	TRBJ2-7	.	13
CASKPGSSYGYTF	TGCGCCAGCAAACCAGGATCGTCCTATGGCTACACCTTC	.	TRBV5-1	TRBJ1-2	.	13
CASTTGPGGLNTEAFF	TGCGCCAGCACCACCGGACCGGGAGGTCTGAACACTGAAGCTTTCTTT	.	TRBV5-1	TRBJ1-1	once	16
CASRQGVDSPLHF	TGCGCCAGCAGGCAGGGGGTGGATTCACCCCTCCACTTT	TRBD1	TRBV5-1	TRBJ1-6	few	13
CASSRESTYEQYF	TGTGCCAGTAGTAGGGAGAGCACCTACGAGCAGTACTTC	.	TRBV19	TRBJ2-7	.	13
CASSQGTFYNEQFF	TGTGCCTCGTCACAGGGAACGTTCTACAATGAGCAGTTCTTC	.	TRBV30	TRBJ2-1	.	14
CASSRGGEFAYNEQFF	TGTGCCAGCAGCCGCGGGGGTGAGTTTGCTTACAATGAGCAGTTCTTC	TRBD2	TRBV11-2	TRBJ2-1	.	16
CASSLRQGIVTEAFF	TGTGCCAGCAGTCTTAGACAGGGGATCGTCACTGAAGCTTTCTTT	TRBD1	TRBV28	TRBJ1-1	few	15
CASSGMGEVEQYF	TGCGCCAGCAGCGGGATGGGGGAGGTGGAGCAGTACTTC	.	TRBV5-1	TRBJ2-7	.	13
CASSSRLAGRDEQYF	TGTGCCAGCAGCTCCAGACTAGCGGGGAGGGACGAGCAGTACTTC	TRBD2	TRBV7-6	TRBJ2-7	.	15
CARSSPLTVANEKLFF	TGTGCCAGAAGCTCGCCCCTGACAGTGGCTAATGAAAAACTGTTTTTT	.	TRBV5-3	TRBJ1-4	few	16
CASSLTVLAKNIQYF	TGTGCCAGCTCACTTACAGTGCTAGCCAAAAACATTCAGTACTTC	.	TRBV18	TRBJ2-4	.	15
CASRTDSTNEKLFF	TGTGCCAGCAGGACAGATTCGACTAATGAAAAACTGTTTTTT	.	TRBV28	TRBJ1-4	.	14
CATTTGSGTGELFF	TGTGCCACCACGACAGGGAGCGGAACCGGGGAGCTGTTTTTT	TRBD1	TRBV10-3	TRBJ2-2	.	14
CASSFSSGGRANYGYTF	TGTGCCAGCAGCTTCTCCTCAGGTGGCCGCGCCAACTATGGCTACACCTTC	.	TRBV7-2	TRBJ1-2	once	17
CASSFNPQGDNSPLHF	TGCGCCAGCAGCTTTAACCCACAGGGAGATAATTCACCCCTCCACTTT	.	TRBV5-1	TRBJ1-6	.	16